The 17 T cell receptor beta chains given below trace back to one sample, sequenced in a study of radiotherapy plus CTLA-4 blockade in lung cancer. This table comes from immunoSEQ multiplex PCR, and its TCRdb copy is limited to in-frame clones, with some not included. The sample includes tens of thousands of clones, around 87% seen only once; the top ten take less than 0.9%. Sample: peripheral blood, taken from a patient treated with radiotherapy plus ipilimumab. The origin of the receptors is a human donor with non-small cell lung cancer who had stable disease on radiotherapy plus ipilimumab.

This chain uses TRBV6-6 with TRBJ2-5; no clear D. The CDR3 covers 12 residues. Trimming stripped 2 bases from V and 5 bases from J, with 6 bases between. Germline V gene sequence: CDR1 MNHNY, CDR2 SVGAGI (reference sequence). The CDR3 nucleotides are TGTGCCAGCAGTTACGCCCGGGAGACCCAGTACTTC. Translating it yields CASSYARETQYF.

This clone was seen just once. This chain connects TRBV6-1 to TRBJ1-2; a possible D gene is TRBD1 (5 bases). The CDR3 covers 16 residues. Deletions cut 3 bases from V and 5 bases from J, with 19 bases between. Germline values: CDR1 MNHNS, CDR2 SASEGT. Written as DNA, the CDR3 is TGTGCCAGCAGTGATGGGGCGGGGGGGATGTTATATGGCTACACCTTC. It translates to CASSDGAGGMLYGYTF.

The rearrangement links TRBV9 to TRBJ2-1, with 7 bases identical to TRBD2. Germline CDR1 and CDR2: SGDLS and YYNGEE. V dropped 4 bases and J dropped 8; count of bases not matched to a gene: 9. The CDR3 has 14 amino acids. CDR3 DNA sequence: TGTGCCAGCAGCAGCGAGGCAGGGAGGGATGAGCAGTTCTTC. It yields the protein CASSSEAGRDEQFF.

The J gene is TRBJ2-5, the V gene TRBV12-2; TRBD2 is the table's D call and was not checked against the DNA. TRBV12-2 is described as a pseudogene. The CDR3 has 16 residues. CDR3: CASRLSVVADQETQYF. In nucleotides, the CDR3 is TGTGCAAGTCGCTTATCGGTAGTGGCGGATCAAGAGACCCAGTACTTC.

This rearrangement joins TRBV7-9 to TRBJ2-1; 14 positions match TRBD2. Unmatched junction bases numbered 12, after V lost 5 bases and J lost 6 bases. The CDR3 is 18 residues long. Germline V gene sequence: CDR1 SEHNR, CDR2 FQNEAQ (reference sequence). The DNA for the CDR3 is TGTGCCAGCAGCCCGCGGGGACTAGCGGGAGAGCCCCGCAATGAGCAGTTCTTC. Protein: CASSPRGLAGEPRNEQFF.

The chain is built from TRBV11-2 and TRBJ2-1; 9 positions match TRBD2. The CDR3 contains 15 residues. Germline values: CDR1 SGHAT, CDR2 FQNNGV. V lost 1 base and J lost 9; bases outside the gene matches: 7. The CDR3 sequence: CASSLGTSVTGEQFF. The CDR3 DNA is TGTGCCAGCAGCTTAGGGACTAGCGTAACGGGTGAGCAGTTCTTC.

This chain links TRBV6-1 with TRBJ1-5; D gene unclear. Between the trimmed V and J ends, which lost 0 bases and 6 bases, there was a span of 15 bases. Per germline, CDR1 MNHNS and CDR2 SASEGT. This CDR3 spans 16 amino acids. Here the CDR3 DNA reads TGTGCCAGCAGTGAAGCGCGGCCCTGGGCCAGTCAGCCCCAGCATTTT. Residues: CASSEARPWASQPQHF.

The V call is TRBV9, the J call TRBJ1-3; D may be TRBD1 (5 bases). The CDR3 loop spans 15 amino acids. Trimming took off 4 bases at V and 2 bases at J, with 13 bases between the two ends. Per germline, CDR1 SGDLS and CDR2 YYNGEE. Here the CDR3 reads CASSPDGDPGNTIYF. The DNA of the CDR3 is TGTGCCAGCAGCCCCGATGGGGACCCTGGAAACACCATATATTTT.

This chain joins TRBV28 and TRBJ2-5, with no clear D. Trimming left V 5 bases short and J 11 bases short, with 15 bases between. Germline V gene data show CDR1 as MDHEN and CDR2 as SYDVKM. There are 12 residues in the CDR3. This CDR3 is CASSPPFATQYF. The CDR3 region has the DNA TGTGCCAGCAGTCCCCCTTTTGCGACGCAGTACTTC. The variable domain in full, completed from reference TRBV28 and TRBJ2-5, reads DVKVTQSSRYLVKRTGEKVFLECVQDMDHENMFWYRQDPGLGLRLIYFSYDVKMKEKGDIPEGYSVSREKKERFSLILESASTNQTSMYLCASSPPFATQYFGPGTRLLVL.

This chain joins TRBV27 and TRBJ1-3, with unresolved D. Looked up from germline, CDR1 is MNHEY and CDR2 is SMNVEV (reference sequence). The CDR3 runs to 14 residues. The V and J ends lost 3 bases and 4 bases respectively, with 10 bases between them. CDR3 protein: CASSFSGGGNTIYF. The CDR3 DNA reads TGTGCCAGCAGTTTCAGTGGCGGCGGAAACACCATATATTTT.

The V call is TRBV27, the J call TRBJ2-7; tentatively, D is TRBD1 or TRBD2 (5 bases each). The CDR3 is 15 amino acids. CDR1 MNHEY and CDR2 SMNVEV come from the germline V gene (reference sequence). Between the trimmed V and J ends, which lost 5 bases and 0 bases, there was a span of 14 bases. The CDR3 is CASSLPGRISYEQYF. DNA for the CDR3: TGTGCCAGCAGTCTGCCGGGACGGATCTCCTACGAGCAGTACTTC.

The V call is TRBV5-1, the J call TRBJ1-1, with TRBD1 identical over 8 bases. This CDR3 is 16 amino acids long. Germline assignment: CDR1 SGHRS and CDR2 YFSETQ. Germline trimming cut 4 bases from V and 2 bases from J; bases unmatched to any gene: 10. Here the CDR3 DNA reads TGCGCCAGCAGCCCCGGACAGGGCAACTTAAACACTGAAGCTTTCTTT. Translated, it gives CASSPGQGNLNTEAFF.

The V and J genes are TRBV6-1 and TRBJ2-1; D ambiguous. The CDR3 covers 14 residues. V was trimmed by 1 base and J by 2 bases, leaving 6 bases between them. The germline gives CDR1 MNHNS, CDR2 SASEGT. CDR3 nucleotides: TGTGCCAGCAGTGAAGGCCTACCCTACAATGAGCAGTTCTTC. Protein: CASSEGLPYNEQFF.

The chain carries TRBV10-3 and TRBJ2-2; TRBD2 aligns across 10 bases. CDR3 length: 13 residues. Germline loops: CDR1 ENHRY, CDR2 SYGVKD. The junction had 0 bases not matched to a gene; V was cut back by 6 bases and J by 5 bases. CDR3 loop: CAIRLAGTGELFF. CDR3 in DNA: TGTGCCATCAGACTAGCGGGAACCGGGGAGCTGTTTTTT.

The chain combines TRBV14 with TRBJ2-1, with TRBD2 matching over 10 bases. Germline assignment: CDR1 SGHDN and CDR2 FVKESK. V shed 4 bases, J shed 7 bases, and the junction held 10 bases outside the gene matches. CDR3 length equals 16 residues. The chain's CDR3 is CASSRTAGGPGNEQFF. CDR3 sequence (DNA): TGTGCCAGCAGCCGAACAGCGGGAGGGCCCGGGAATGAGCAGTTCTTC.

The sample holds a few counts of this clone. The rearrangement links TRBV7-8 to TRBJ2-5, with 10 bases fitting TRBD2. CDR1 SGHVS and CDR2 FQNEAQ come from the germline V gene. Germline trimming cut 5 bases from V and 4 bases from J; bases unmatched to any gene: 10. The CDR3 runs to 16 residues. CDR3 in amino acids: CASSLQSGGAGETQYF. In nucleotides, the CDR3 is TGTGCCAGCAGCCTTCAGAGCGGGGGGGCCGGAGAGACCCAGTACTTC.

Regarding this clone: At one of its ends the junction is not consistent with the germline gene, which may arise from a read error. This sample also contains other DNA sequences that code for the same CDR3. The chain links TRBV7-8 to TRBJ1-2; D is unclear. Germline values: CDR1 SGHVS, CDR2 FQNEAQ. The CDR3 covers 15 residues. DNA for the CDR3: TGTGCCAGCAGCAGGAGTATTGAAGGCTCCTATGGTTACACCTTC. Translation: CASSRSIEGSYGYTF.